One T cell receptor (beta chain) is described in this entry. No cognate antigen has been identified for it. The junction and the germline gene differ at one end; a read error may be behind it. This entry belongs to a study of regulatory T cells in long-lasting Graves disease (dated by TCRdb to the early 2020s). Notes on the research overall: To count as having persistent Graves' disease, a patient had to have received antithyroid drug treatment for over 5 years with TSH receptor autoantibodies remaining persistently positive. A total of 33 samples were covered by TCR sequencing, comprising 13 persistent and about 20 newly diagnosed Graves' disease patients. The study took place in China and was registered as a clinical trial. Persistent Graves' disease patients in the clinical cohort had taken antithyroid drugs for roughly ten years on average. Persistent Graves' disease patients were compared with newly diagnosed Graves' disease patients by peripheral blood TCR sequencing and RNA sequencing.

The time point label here, explained by the study, means: persistent/refractory GD, antithyroid drugs over 5 years with positive TRAb. RNA was extracted from PBMCs in TRIzol for both TCR sequencing and RNA sequencing. The diagnosis of Graves' disease followed American Thyroid Association guidelines. Recruitment of patients was carried out at an endocrinology department in Xi'an, China. Each patient gave about 10 milliliters of peripheral blood, collected in an EDTA anticoagulant tube. PBMCs were isolated by Ficoll Paque Plus density gradient separation without further T cell sorting. An Agilent 2100 Bioanalyzer and agarose gel were used to check RNA quality, while a NanoDrop 2000 measured RNA concentration. Broad study findings and their caveats: Persistent patients shared more public clonotypes among themselves (around 2,500) than newly diagnosed patients did (more than 950). Persistent disease showed preferential use of TRBV28, TRBJ1-2 and TRBJ2-5, whereas newly diagnosed disease favored TRBV20-1 and TRBJ2-1. Compared with newly diagnosed patients, patients with persistent Graves' disease had lower TCR Shannon entropy and fewer highly expanded clones, which suggests clonal expansion. Sequencing and analysis were restricted to the TCR beta chain. Peripheral blood alone was examined, since thyroid tissue, which constituted the primary lesion, could not be accessed. The authors noted that the small sample size was a limitation that may lower accuracy.

The library was made by multiplex PCR. Sequenced using an Illumina HiSeq 4000. iRepertoire HTBI primers and Arm-PCR amplification of CDR3 regions were used to construct TCR beta libraries. Gel purification was performed on PCR products prior to sequencing. Per the original workflow: A total of fewer than 65 TRBV and 14 TRBJ segments were identified across samples and were used for gene usage analysis of CDR3 amino acid clonotypes. COPE and FqMerger were used to merge filtered high-quality paired reads into contigs. BLAST was used to align contigs to IMGT TRBV, TRBD and TRBJ reference genes, with CDR3 defined following IMGT. Highly expanded clones were defined as clonotypes with a frequency above 0.1%. Shannon entropy was used to measure repertoire diversity, and the Gini coefficient was used to measure V-J evenness. A clonotype found in more than one individual was treated as public. Using fastp at Q25 and MiXCR, TCRdb reprocessed the public reads and kept productive beta chains. Here each entry gathers all rows of one CDR3 protein and keeps the most common genes and DNA. These V and J calls originate from TCRdb's pipeline instead of the authors' own analysis. The sample records about 460,000 distinct CDR3 sequences, roughly 23% of which are singletons. The ten largest clones represent under 15% of the sample.

Reading the germline V gene (reference sequence) gives CDR1 GTSNPN and CDR2 SVGIG. From its cysteine to its phenylalanine, the CDR3 spans 13 amino acids. CDR3 DNA is the only sequence kept; it has 39 bases, read in frame from the first base. The material sequenced was peripheral blood mononuclear cells (PBMCs), taken when the disease was refractory, from a patient treated with antithyroid drugs. The chain was built from TRBV30 and TRBJ2-7; the D call is tentative, TRBD1 or TRBD2, as each matches 5 bases. This TCR was recovered from a female donor with Graves disease. The DNA sequence is as follows: TGTGCCTGGAGTGACGGGGCAGTAGCAGTAGAGAACTTC. Its translation is CAWSDGAVAVENF.